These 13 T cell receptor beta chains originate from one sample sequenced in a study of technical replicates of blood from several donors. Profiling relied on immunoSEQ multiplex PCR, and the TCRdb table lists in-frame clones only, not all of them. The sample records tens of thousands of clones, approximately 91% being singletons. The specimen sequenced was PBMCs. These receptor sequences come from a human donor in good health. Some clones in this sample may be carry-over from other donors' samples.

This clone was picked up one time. Written as DNA, the CDR3 is TGTGCCAGCATCAGTGGACAGGGGGCAGGGGAGCAGTTCTTC. This codes for CASISGQGAGEQFF. The chain has TRBV6-5 and TRBJ2-1; 11 bases agree with TRBD1. The CDR3 extends over 14 amino acids. CDR1 is MNHEY, CDR2 SVGAGI, per germline. V lost 7 bases and J lost 10; bases outside the gene matches: 9.

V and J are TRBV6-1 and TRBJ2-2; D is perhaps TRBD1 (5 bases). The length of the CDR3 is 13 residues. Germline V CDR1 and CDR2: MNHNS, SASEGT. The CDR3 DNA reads TGTGGGGGCGTGGACACGAACACCGGGGAGCTGTTTTTT. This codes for CGGVDTNTGELFF.

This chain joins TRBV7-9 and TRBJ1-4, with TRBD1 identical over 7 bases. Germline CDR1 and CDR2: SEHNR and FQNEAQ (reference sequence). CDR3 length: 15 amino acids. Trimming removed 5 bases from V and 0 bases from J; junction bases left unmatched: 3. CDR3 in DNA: TGTGCCAGCAGCCCCGGACAGGCAACTAATGAAAAACTGTTTTTT. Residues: CASSPGQATNEKLFF. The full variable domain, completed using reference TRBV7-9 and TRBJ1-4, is DTGVSQNPRHKITKRGQNVTFRCDPISEHNRLYWYRQTLGQGPEFLTYFQNEAQLEKSRLLSDRFSAERPKGSFSTLEIQRTEQGDSAMYLCASSPGQATNEKLFFGSGTQLSVL.

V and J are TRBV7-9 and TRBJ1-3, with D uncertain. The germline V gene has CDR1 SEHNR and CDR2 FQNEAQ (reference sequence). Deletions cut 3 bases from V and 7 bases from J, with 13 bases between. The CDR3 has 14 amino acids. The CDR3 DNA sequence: TGTGCCAGCAGCTTGCCCAGCCCCGGGAACACCATATATTTT. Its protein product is CASSLPSPGNTIYF.

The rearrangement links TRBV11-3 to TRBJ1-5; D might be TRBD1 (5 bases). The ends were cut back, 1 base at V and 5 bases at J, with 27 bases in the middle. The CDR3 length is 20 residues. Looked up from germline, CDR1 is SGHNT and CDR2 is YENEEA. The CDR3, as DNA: TGTGCCAGCAGCTTAGCGCCCCGGGACGTTAAAGGGAGGGACGATCAGCCCCAGCATTTT. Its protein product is CASSLAPRDVKGRDDQPQHF.

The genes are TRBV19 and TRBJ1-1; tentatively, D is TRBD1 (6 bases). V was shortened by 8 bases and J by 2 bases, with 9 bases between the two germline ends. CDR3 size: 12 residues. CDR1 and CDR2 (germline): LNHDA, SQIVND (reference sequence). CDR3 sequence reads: CASRDTNTEAFF. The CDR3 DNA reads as TGTGCCAGTCGGGACACCAACACTGAAGCTTTCTTT.

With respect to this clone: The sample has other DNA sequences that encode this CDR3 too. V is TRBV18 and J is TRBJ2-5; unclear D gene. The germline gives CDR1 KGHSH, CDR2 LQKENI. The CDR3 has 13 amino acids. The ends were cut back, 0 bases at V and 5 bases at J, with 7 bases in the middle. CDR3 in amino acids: CASSPPLKETQYF. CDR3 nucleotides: TGTGCCAGCTCACCACCACTGAAGGAGACCCAGTACTTC.

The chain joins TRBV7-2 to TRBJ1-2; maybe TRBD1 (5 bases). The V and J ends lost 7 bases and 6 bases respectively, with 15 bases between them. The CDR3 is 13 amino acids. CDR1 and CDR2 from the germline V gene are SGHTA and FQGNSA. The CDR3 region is CASNHGGRHGYTF. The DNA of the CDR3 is TGTGCCAGCAACCACGGGGGAAGGCATGGCTACACCTTC.

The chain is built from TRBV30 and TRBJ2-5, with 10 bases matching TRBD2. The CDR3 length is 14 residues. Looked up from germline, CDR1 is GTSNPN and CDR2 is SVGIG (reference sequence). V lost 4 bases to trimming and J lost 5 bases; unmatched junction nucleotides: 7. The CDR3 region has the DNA TGTGCCTGGATGGCTAGCGGGAGATATGAGACCCAGTACTTC. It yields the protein CAWMASGRYETQYF.

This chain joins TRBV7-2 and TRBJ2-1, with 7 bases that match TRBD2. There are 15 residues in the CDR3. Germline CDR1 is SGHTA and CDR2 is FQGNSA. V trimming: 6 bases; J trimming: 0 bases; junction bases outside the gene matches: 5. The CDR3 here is CASRSAGSSYNEQFF. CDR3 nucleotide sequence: TGTGCCAGCAGATCAGCGGGGAGCTCCTACAATGAGCAGTTCTTC.

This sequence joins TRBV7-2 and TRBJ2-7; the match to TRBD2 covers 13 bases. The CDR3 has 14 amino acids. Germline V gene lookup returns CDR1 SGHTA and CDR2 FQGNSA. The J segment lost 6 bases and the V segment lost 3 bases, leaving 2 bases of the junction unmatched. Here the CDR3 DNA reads TGTGCCAGCAGCTTTAGGACTAGCGGGAGCGAGCAGTACTTC. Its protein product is CASSFRTSGSEQYF.

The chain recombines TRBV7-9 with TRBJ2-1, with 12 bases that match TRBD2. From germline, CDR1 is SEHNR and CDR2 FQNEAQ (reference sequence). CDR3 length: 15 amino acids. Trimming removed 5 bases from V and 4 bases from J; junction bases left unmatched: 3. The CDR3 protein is CASSHTSGRYNEQFF. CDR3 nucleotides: TGTGCCAGCAGCCATACTAGCGGGAGGTACAATGAGCAGTTCTTC.

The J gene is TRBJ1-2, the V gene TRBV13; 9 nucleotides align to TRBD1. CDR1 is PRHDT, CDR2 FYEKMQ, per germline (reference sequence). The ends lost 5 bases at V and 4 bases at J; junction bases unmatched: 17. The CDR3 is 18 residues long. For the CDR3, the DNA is TGTGCCAGCAGCGGGACAGGGCTAAATTTGGGTACTCCCTATGGCTACACCTTC. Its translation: CASSGTGLNLGTPYGYTF. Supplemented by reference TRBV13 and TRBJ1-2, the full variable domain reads AAGVIQSPRHLIKEKRETATLKCYPIPRHDTVYWYQQGPGQDPQFLISFYEKMQSDKGSIPDRFSAQQFSDYHSELNMSSLELGDSALYFCASSGTGLNLGTPYGYTFGSGTRLTVV.